These 20 T cell receptor beta chains came from one sample sequenced in a study of T cell repertoires in cytomegalovirus infection. MiXCR, run by TCRdb on the reads, gives a single entry per CDR3 protein. Of about 300,000 distinct CDR3 sequences listed, 8% to 10% were seen once; the top ten hold less than 3%. The specimen sequenced was PBMCs. These receptor sequences come from a human donor in good health (CMV status not recorded). Some clones in this sample may be carry-over from other donors' samples.

In this sample, this clonotype turned up many times. The chain recombines TRBV6-1 with TRBJ2-2; TRBD1 or TRBD2 may be the D gene (5 bases each). Trimming shortened V by 8 bases and J by 0 bases, and 13 bases separated the two germline ends. The CDR3 contains 15 residues. The germline CDR1 and CDR2 sequences are MNHNS and SASEGT. The CDR3 protein is CASARDPSNTGELFF. The CDR3 DNA sequence: TGTGCCAGCGCGAGGGACCCCTCGAACACCGGGGAGCTGTTTTTT.

This clonotype appeared a few times. The chain couples TRBV7-2 to TRBJ1-6; D is undetermined. V was shortened by 6 bases and J by 9 bases, with 15 bases between the two germline ends. Germline-derived CDR1 and CDR2 are SGHTA and FQGNSA. The CDR3 covers 14 residues. The DNA of the CDR3 is TGTGCCAGCAGGCTATCGAAAGGGAGTTCACCCCTCCACTTT. Amino acids: CASRLSKGSSPLHF.

This clonotype was found a few times. The rearrangement uses TRBV6-5 and TRBJ2-1; a possible D gene is TRBD1 (5 bases). CDR1 is MNHEY and CDR2 is SVGAGI in the germline V gene. CDR3 length: 13 amino acids. With 2 bases removed from V and 7 bases from J, the gap between germline ends came to 9 bases. Here the CDR3 DNA reads TGTGCCAGCAGTTACGACGACAGAAATGAGCAGTTCTTC. Protein: CASSYDDRNEQFF.

This clonotype was seen many times. V is TRBV7-6 and J is TRBJ2-4; D possibly corresponds to TRBD2 (7 bases). Trimming stripped 3 bases from V and 4 bases from J, with 13 bases between. CDR1 and CDR2 from the germline V gene are SGHVS and FNYEAQ. This CDR3 is built from 15 residues. CDR3 region: CASSLGGGLKNIQYF. CDR3 DNA sequence: TGTGCCAGCAGCTTGGGCGGGGGCCTTAAAAACATTCAGTACTTC.

This clonotype turned up a few times. V gene TRBV7-9 combines with J gene TRBJ2-7; 9 bases line up with TRBD1. Trimming cost V 2 bases and J 3 bases; bases outside gene matches: 8. The V gene's germline CDR1 is SEHNR and CDR2 FQNEAQ (reference sequence). The CDR3 consists of 16 residues. The CDR3 DNA reads TGTGCCAGCAGCTTAAAAAGGACAGGGGATGTCTACGAGCAGTACTTC. It codes for CASSLKRTGDVYEQYF.

This clonotype was observed at least ten times. For the CDR3, the DNA is TGCGCCAGCAGCCAAGCGCCTGGGACTAGCGGGGGCTATGAGCAGTTCTTC. This encodes CASSQAPGTSGGYEQFF. The chain is built from TRBV4-1 and TRBJ2-1, with 14 bases identical to TRBD2. CDR1 MGHRA and CDR2 YSYEKL come from the germline V gene. The CDR3 has 17 residues. The V gene end was trimmed by 1 base and the J gene end by 8 bases; junction bases not matched to a gene: 7.

This clonotype was counted many times. The chain carries TRBV7-2 and TRBJ1-3, with 7 nucleotides matching TRBD1. The trim removed 5 bases at V and 4 bases at J, leaving 11 bases unmatched. This CDR3 has 16 residues. Germline V CDR1 and CDR2: SGHTA, FQGNSA. The CDR3 region has the DNA TGTGCCAGCAGCCCGCTGGACAGGCCCTGGGGAAACACCATATATTTT. It encodes CASSPLDRPWGNTIYF.

This clonotype was observed at least ten times. V gene TRBV7-9 combines with J gene TRBJ1-1; no clear D gene. CDR1 is SEHNR and CDR2 is FQNEAQ in the germline V gene (reference sequence). Trimming shortened V by 5 bases and J by 1 base, and 8 bases separated the two germline ends. The CDR3 has 13 residues. The CDR3 bases are TGTGCCAGCAGCCCCGATGGGAACACTGAAGCTTTCTTT. Protein product: CASSPDGNTEAFF.

This clonotype turned up a few times. The chain has TRBV20-1 and TRBJ1-1; D remains unclear. V lost 3 bases and J lost 0, with 11 bases in between. Germline-derived CDR1 and CDR2 are DFQATT and SNEGSKA (reference sequence). The CDR3 runs 14 residues. CDR3 in amino acids: CSARARTMNTEAFF. DNA of the CDR3: TGCAGTGCTAGGGCCAGGACTATGAACACTGAAGCTTTCTTT.

The rearrangement links TRBV29-1 to TRBJ2-5, with a possible D match to TRBD1 (5 bases). Trimming removed 4 bases from V and 2 bases from J, with 14 bases in between. The CDR3 extends over 14 amino acids. Per the germline V gene, CDR1 is SQVTM and CDR2 is ANQGSEA. CDR3 region: CSVAPLTVQETQYF. CDR3 nucleotide sequence: TGCAGCGTTGCCCCATTGACAGTTCAAGAGACCCAGTACTTC.

The CDR3 bases are TGCGCCAGCAGCCGGGAAACTGAAGACTATGGCTACACCTTC. As protein: CASSRETEDYGYTF. The rearrangement links TRBV4-1 to TRBJ1-2, with D uncertain. CDR1 is MGHRA and CDR2 is YSYEKL in the germline V gene. V dropped 4 bases and J dropped 3 bases, with 12 bases sitting between them. CDR3 size: 14 residues.

This clonotype was observed many times. This chain links TRBV7-8 with TRBJ2-7, with a tentative D call TRBD1 (6 bases). This CDR3 spans 14 amino acids. V was clipped by 6 bases and J by 5 bases, with 17 bases between them. Germline V lookup: CDR1 SGHVS, CDR2 FQNEAQ. CDR3 DNA sequence: TGTGCCAGCAGTTCTAGGGCCAGGGGTGACGAGCAGTACGTC. The encoded protein is CASSSRARGDEQYV.

This clonotype has more than one count but fewer than ten. The chain recombines TRBV25-1 with TRBJ1-2; TRBD1 matches at 10 bases. Germline lookup yields CDR1 MGHDK and CDR2 SYGVNS. There are 18 residues in the CDR3. J gave up 4 bases and V 0 bases, and 11 bases lay outside the gene matches. As DNA, the CDR3 is TGTGCCAGCAGTGAATATTACCCGCCCGGGACAGGGGTCTATGGCTACACCTTC. Its protein is CASSEYYPPGTGVYGYTF.

Ten or more counts support this clonotype. The chain couples TRBV7-2 to TRBJ2-1; D is possibly TRBD2 (5 bases). Trimming stripped 1 base from V and 0 bases from J, with 16 bases between. Germline V gene lookup returns CDR1 SGHTA and CDR2 FQGNSA. CDR3 length equals 18 residues. This CDR3 reads CASSLVGSISSSYNEQFF. The CDR3 DNA is TGTGCCAGCAGCTTAGTTGGGAGTATCTCTAGCTCCTACAATGAGCAGTTCTTC.

V gene TRBV6-5 combines with J gene TRBJ2-1; a possible D gene is TRBD1 (5 bases). The CDR3 is 16 amino acids. The germline CDR1 and CDR2 sequences are MNHEY and SVGAGI. Between the trimmed V and J ends, which lost 0 bases and 2 bases, there was a span of 11 bases. The CDR3 region is CASSYSAGFAYNEQFF. Here the CDR3 DNA reads TGTGCCAGCAGTTACTCGGCAGGGTTCGCCTACAATGAGCAGTTCTTC.

Ten or more counts support this clonotype. The V and J genes are TRBV5-1 and TRBJ1-1; 11 bases match TRBD1. Germline-derived CDR1 and CDR2 are SGHRS and YFSETQ. V shed 4 bases and J 7 bases; nucleotides not matched to a gene: 3. The CDR3 is 13 residues long. As DNA, the CDR3 is TGCGCCAGCAGCCGGGGACAGGGGGGTGAAGCTTTCTTT. Its translation: CASSRGQGGEAFF.

The table lists this clonotype with a few counts. The chain employs TRBV2 and TRBJ2-1, with D perhaps being TRBD1 or TRBD2 (5 bases each). Trimming stripped 11 bases from V and 7 bases from J, with 12 bases between. CDR3 size: 11 residues. CDR1 and CDR2 from the germline V gene are SNHLY and FYNNEI. CDR3: CASKGENEQFF. Here the CDR3 DNA reads TGTGCCTCCAAAGGGGAGAATGAGCAGTTCTTC.

The chain joins TRBV2 to TRBJ2-3, with D possibly called TRBD1 or TRBD2 (6 bases each). The CDR3 is made up of 16 amino acids. V lost 4 bases to trimming and J lost 1 base, with 15 bases between them. The germline CDR1 and CDR2 sequences are SNHLY and FYNNEI. The CDR3 DNA is TGTGCCAGCAGTGGGCTGGGGGGCTTCGGCACAGATACGCAGTATTTT. Its translation: CASSGLGGFGTDTQYF.

This clonotype was counted at least ten times. The V call is TRBV7-6, the J call TRBJ1-1; 7 positions agree with TRBD1. The junction had 7 bases not matched to a gene; V was cut back by 1 base and J by 5 bases. Germline V gene data show CDR1 as SGHVS and CDR2 as FNYEAQ. There are 15 residues in the CDR3. CDR3: CASSLGEGGGTEAFF. Written as DNA, the CDR3 is TGTGCCAGCAGCTTAGGGGAAGGGGGCGGGACTGAAGCTTTCTTT.

This clonotype was seen many times. The V and J genes are TRBV6-2 or TRBV6-3 and TRBJ2-7, with D perhaps matching TRBD1 (6 bases). Between the trimmed V and J ends, which lost 6 bases and 3 bases, there was a span of 15 bases. The CDR3 is 14 residues long. CDR1 MNHEY and CDR2 SVGEGT come from the germline V gene. The CDR3 here is CASRAPGQVYEQYV. Written as DNA, the CDR3 is TGTGCCAGCAGGGCACCGGGACAAGTCTACGAGCAGTACGTC.